These T cell receptor beta chains were read from a single sample in a study of shared clonotypes between healthy human individuals. Only in-frame clones appear in the TCRdb table, and some are missing; sequencing was by immunoSEQ multiplex PCR. The table records fewer than 2.5 million clones, 93% of them present only once. Source material: naive CD4+ T cells from PBMCs. These receptors were obtained from a man in his late teens or twenties in good health. Some clones in this sample may be carry-over from other donors' samples. CDR3s include the opening cysteine and the closing phenylalanine or tryptophan. Each record gives: D gene, J gene, V gene, clone size, CDR3 DNA, CDR3 protein. D genes are given only for firm matches. Clone size is given for some rows only: seen once, a few or many times, or a class if the clone is expanded.

- | TRBJ1-3 | TRBV28 | - | TGTGCCAGCATGGGTCAGGGATCGGGGGGAAACACCATATATTTT | CASMGQGSGGNTIYF
TRBD1 | TRBJ2-7 | TRBV7-9 | once | TGTGCCAGCAGGGTTACAGGGGGCGAGCAGTACTTC | CASRVTGGEQYF
TRBD1 | TRBJ2-7 | TRBV5-1 | - | TGCGCCAGCAGAGACAGGGACAGGGGGGCCTACGAGCAGTACTTC | CASRDRDRGAYEQYF
- | TRBJ2-7 | TRBV28 | - | TGTGCCAGCAGTTCACAAGCCCCGGGGGAGCAGTACTTC | CASSSQAPGEQYF
- | TRBJ2-7 | TRBV25-1 | - | TGTGCCAGCAGTGACGCAGGGTACTACGAGCAGTACTTC | CASSDAGYYEQYF
TRBD1 | TRBJ2-2 | TRBV11-2 | - | TGTGCCAGCACTAGAGGGGGCGGTCCGCTGAGGACCGGGGAGCTGTTTTTT | CASTRGGGPLRTGELFF
TRBD2 | TRBJ2-7 | TRBV9 | - | TGTGCCAGCAGCGTAGCGAGGACTAGCGGTCTCTACGAGCAGTACTTC | CASSVARTSGLYEQYF
- | TRBJ2-5 | TRBV5-5 | - | TGTGCCAGCAGTCCCCCGCCCGGACAGCCTCAAGAGACCCAGTACTTC | CASSPPPGQPQETQYF
TRBD1 | TRBJ1-4 | TRBV7-2 | - | TGTGCCAGCAGCCTGGACAGGGGGCAGATTGGAGAAAAACTGTTTTTT | CASSLDRGQIGEKLFF
TRBD2 | TRBJ2-7 | TRBV7-8 | - | TGTGCCAGCAGCTTAGGCGGGGGGCTTACCTACGAGCAGTACTTC | CASSLGGGLTYEQYF
- | TRBJ2-5 | TRBV7-9 | - | TGTGCCAGCAGCTTATCCCCCCCGGGATACCGAGAGACCCAGTACTTC | CASSLSPPGYRETQYF
- | TRBJ2-1 | TRBV25-1 | once | TGTGCCAGCCGTGAAGGACCCGGACGACCGTTCTTC | CASREGPGRPFF
TRBD1 | TRBJ1-4 | TRBV5-1 | once | TGCGCCAGCAGCGCCGGGACAGGGGTAGGCGAACTGTTTTTT | CASSAGTGVGELFF
- | TRBJ1-3 | TRBV15 | - | TGTGCCACCAGCAGAGAACATTCGGGAAACACCATATATTTT | CATSREHSGNTIYF
TRBD2 | TRBJ2-7 | TRBV18 | - | TGTGCCAGCTCACTATCCGGGACTAGCGGAACCTACGAGCAGTACTTC | CASSLSGTSGTYEQYF
- | TRBJ1-3 | TRBV28 | once | TGTGCCAGCAGTTCCCACAGGCTTTATGGAAACACCATATATTTT | CASSSHRLYGNTIYF
- | TRBJ1-4 | TRBV5-1 | - | TGCGCCAGCAGCTTGCTCGGCGGATCTAATGAAAAACTGTTTTTT | CASSLLGGSNEKLFF
- | TRBJ1-2 | TRBV9 | - | TGTGCCAGCAGCCCCCGTTCTGCCAATGGCTATGGCTACACCTTC | CASSPRSANGYGYTF
- | TRBJ1-1 | TRBV11-2 | - | TGTGCCAGCGCTAGGACAGACACTGAAGCTTTCTTT | CASARTDTEAFF
- | TRBJ2-7 | TRBV20-1 | - | TGCAGTGCTAGAAAGCACGAGCAGTACTTC | CSARKHEQYF
TRBD2 | TRBJ2-1 | TRBV5-1 | - | TGCGCCAGCAGCGTGAGCGGGAGCCGCTCCTACAATGAGCAGTTCTTC | CASSVSGSRSYNEQFF
TRBD1 | TRBJ2-5 | TRBV7-9 | - | TGTGCCAGCAGCTTAGACAGGGGCAGGGAGACCCAGTACTTC | CASSLDRGRETQYF
- | TRBJ2-1 | TRBV19 | - | TGTGCCAGTAGGAGAGAGGGCCACTCCTACAATGAGCAGTTCTTC | CASRREGHSYNEQFF
- | TRBJ2-1 | TRBV7-3 | - | TGTGCCAGCAGCTTTTCTGGCTCCTACAATGAGCAGTTCTTC | CASSFSGSYNEQFF
TRBD2 | TRBJ2-2 | TRBV5-4 | - | TGTGCCAGCAGCTTTAGCGGGAGCAACACCGGGGAGCTGTTTTTT | CASSFSGSNTGELFF
- | TRBJ2-1 | TRBV7-2 | - | TGTGCCAGCAGCTTATTTTCTGGTAATGAGCAGTTCTTC | CASSLFSGNEQFF
- | TRBJ1-3 | TRBV15 | - | TGTGCCACCAGCAGAGAACACTCGAGCTCTGGAAACACCATATATTTT | CATSREHSSSGNTIYF